This entry is about one T cell receptor (beta chain). Its target antigen remains unknown. Base qualities are missing; no much larger clone stands one base away. The method behind the library was the immunoSEQ multiplex PCR assay. DNA from the CD4+ T cells that had been cultured and isolated underwent TCR beta CDR3 sequencing. In the paper's pipeline: Non-productive TCR sequences were discarded, and reads were trimmed to the CDR3 region, with only CDR3s of 7 or more amino acids retained. Antigen-specific clonotypes were identified with the MANAFEST web app by comparing expansion in peptide wells against reference cultures. Positive clones required FDR<0.05 expansion versus reference and all other wells, odds ratio above 5, and frequency above 0.1% in two replicate wells. A clonotype was defined as cross-reactive if the clonotype was significantly expanded both in SARS-CoV-2 spike wells and in at least one common cold coronavirus spike condition. CDR3 similarity was assessed by Levenshtein distance with the stringdist R package, and unrooted trees were built with ape in R 3.6.1. Held by TCRdb, this immuneACCESS table contains in-frame sequences only and omits some clones. Under half of the omission traces to an unresolved V gene where checked; the cause of the rest is unknown. V, J and clone size derive from that table, while D and trimming were established from the DNA sequence. The sample profile shows about 24,000 clones; approximately 80% of them were found once. Clones ranked in the top ten supply 10% to 13% of the sample.

The CDR3 spans 12 residues, from the cysteine through the phenylalanine. This entry keeps only the CDR3 DNA: 36 bases, framed from base 1. V sheds 1 base and J sheds 6 bases, leaving 10 bases between their ends. From the germline V gene, CDR1 is SQVTM and CDR2 is ANQGSEA. This record belongs to a study of vaccination effects on CD4 cells after COVID-19 (dated by TCRdb to 2021 to 2024). Study-level background: Participants received two doses of either the BNT162b2 or the mRNA-1273 mRNA SARS-CoV-2 vaccine. SARS-CoV-2 spike-specific CD4+ TCR repertoires were compared before and after mRNA vaccination in COVID-19 convalescent patients and in infection-naive vaccine recipients. A total of more than 8 COVID-19 convalescent patients and several SARS-CoV-2-naive healthy vaccine recipients were included in the full study. The Oncomine TCR Beta short-read assay on an Illumina iSeq 100 was used to sequence cultures from other donors in the study. The study at large found these results: At late post-vaccination timepoints, both infection-induced and vaccine-induced clones showed marked clonal contraction, consistent with waning T cell responses. The study was limited by a small number of convalescent patients and lacked early post-infection timepoints. Among healthy vaccine recipients, nearly all vaccine-induced clones were SARS-CoV-2 mono-reactive, and only 1 of 255 was cross-reactive with common cold coronaviruses.

The ViraFEST assay stimulated PBMC with viral peptide pools and then used TCR sequencing to identify antigen-specific CD4+ T cell clonotypes by expansion. After about 9 days of culture, CD4+ T cells were isolated with the EasySep CD4+ T cell isolation kit. None of the healthy vaccine recipients had a prior SARS-CoV-2 infection, which was confirmed by nucleocapsid antibody tests that came back negative both before and after vaccination. Approximately 2.1 million PBMC per well were cultured in IMDM with roughly 5% human AB serum, 9 to 10 IU/ml IL-2 and gentamicin, plus 10 ug/ml peptides. On days 3 and 7, half of the culture medium was replaced with fresh IL-2-containing medium. Each peptide stimulation condition was cultured in triplicate wells unless otherwise noted. PBMC were separated from whole blood using Ficoll-Paque Plus gradient centrifugation and were then either cryopreserved at -140C or used fresh. The overlapping peptide pools covered the spike proteins of SARS-CoV-2 as well as those of the common cold coronaviruses HCoV-NL63, HCoV-OC43 and HCoV-229E. Genomic DNA was extracted from cultured CD4+ T cells with the QIAamp micro DNA kit.

Here the chain combines TRBV29-1 and TRBJ2-7; tentative D gene TRBD2, with 6 bases matching. Here the sequenced sample was CD4+ T cells from PBMCs cultured with HCoV-NL63 spike peptides, taken before COVID-19 vaccination. Interpreted using the paper, the cell subset or site label stands for: HCoV-NL63 spike overlapping peptide pool stimulation. The TCR originated in a human donor who received a COVID-19 vaccine. The CDR3 loop reads CSVEGGGVEQYF. The nucleotide sequence reads TGCAGCGTTGAAGGGGGAGGTGTCGAGCAGTACTTC.